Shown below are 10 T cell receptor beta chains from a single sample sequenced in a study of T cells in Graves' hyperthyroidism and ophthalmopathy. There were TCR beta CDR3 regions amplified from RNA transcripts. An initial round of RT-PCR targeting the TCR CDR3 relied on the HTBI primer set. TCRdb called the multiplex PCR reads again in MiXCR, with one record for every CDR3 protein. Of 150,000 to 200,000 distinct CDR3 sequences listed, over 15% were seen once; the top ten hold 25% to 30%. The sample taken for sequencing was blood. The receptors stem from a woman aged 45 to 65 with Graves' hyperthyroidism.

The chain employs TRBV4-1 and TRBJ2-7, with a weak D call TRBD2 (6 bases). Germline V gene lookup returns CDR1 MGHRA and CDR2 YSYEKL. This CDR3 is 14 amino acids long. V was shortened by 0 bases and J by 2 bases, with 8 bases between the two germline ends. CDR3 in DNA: TGCGCCAGCAGCCAAGAACTAGCAACCTACGAGCAGTACTTC. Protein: CASSQELATYEQYF.

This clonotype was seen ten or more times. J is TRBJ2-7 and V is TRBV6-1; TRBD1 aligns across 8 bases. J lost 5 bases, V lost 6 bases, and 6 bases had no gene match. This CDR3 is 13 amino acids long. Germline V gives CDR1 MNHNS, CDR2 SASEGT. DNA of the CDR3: TGTGCCAGCAGACACGCGGACAGGGACGAGCAGTACTTC. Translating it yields CASRHADRDEQYF.

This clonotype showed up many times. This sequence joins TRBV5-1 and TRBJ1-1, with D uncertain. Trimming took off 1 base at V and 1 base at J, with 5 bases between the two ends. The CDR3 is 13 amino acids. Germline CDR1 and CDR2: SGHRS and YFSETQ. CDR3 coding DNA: TGCGCCAGCAGCTTGTTCGGGAACACTGAAGCTTTCTTT. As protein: CASSLFGNTEAFF.

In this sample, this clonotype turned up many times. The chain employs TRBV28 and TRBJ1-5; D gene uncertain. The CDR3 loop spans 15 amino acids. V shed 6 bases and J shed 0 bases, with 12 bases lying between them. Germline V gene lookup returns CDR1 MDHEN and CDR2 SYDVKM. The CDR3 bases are TGTGCCAGCAGCCCGGACCGTGATAGCAATCAGCCCCAGCATTTT. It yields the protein CASSPDRDSNQPQHF.

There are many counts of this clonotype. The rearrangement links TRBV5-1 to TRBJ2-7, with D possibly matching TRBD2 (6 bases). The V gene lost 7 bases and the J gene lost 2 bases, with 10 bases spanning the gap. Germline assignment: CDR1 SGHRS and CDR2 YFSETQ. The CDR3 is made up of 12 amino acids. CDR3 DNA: TGCGCCAGCGGGACTGGGACCTACGAGCAGTACTTC. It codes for CASGTGTYEQYF.

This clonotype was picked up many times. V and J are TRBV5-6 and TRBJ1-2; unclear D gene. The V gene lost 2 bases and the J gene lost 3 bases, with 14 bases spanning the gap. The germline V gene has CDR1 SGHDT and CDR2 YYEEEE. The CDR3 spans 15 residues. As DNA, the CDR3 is TGTGCCAGCAGCTTAATACAAGAAAATGACTATGGCTACACCTTC. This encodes CASSLIQENDYGYTF.

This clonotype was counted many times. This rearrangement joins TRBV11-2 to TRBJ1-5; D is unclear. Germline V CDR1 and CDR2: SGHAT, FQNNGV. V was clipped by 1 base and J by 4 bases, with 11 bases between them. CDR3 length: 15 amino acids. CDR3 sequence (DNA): TGTGCCAGCAGCTTAGGAAGGGCGGGGAATCAGCCCCAGCATTTT. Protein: CASSLGRAGNQPQHF.

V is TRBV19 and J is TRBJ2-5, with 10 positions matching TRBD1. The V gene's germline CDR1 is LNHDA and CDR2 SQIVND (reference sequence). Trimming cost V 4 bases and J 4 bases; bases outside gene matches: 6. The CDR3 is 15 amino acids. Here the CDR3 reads CASSTGQGKVETQYF. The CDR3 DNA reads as TGTGCCAGTAGTACGGGACAGGGGAAGGTAGAGACCCAGTACTTC.

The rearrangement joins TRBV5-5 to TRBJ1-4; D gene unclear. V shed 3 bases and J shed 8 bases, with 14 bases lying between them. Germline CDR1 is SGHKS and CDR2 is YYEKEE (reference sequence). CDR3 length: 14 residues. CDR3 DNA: TGTGCCAGCAGCTCCCCGGCGGAGGCAGAAAAACTGTTTTTT. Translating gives CASSSPAEAEKLFF.

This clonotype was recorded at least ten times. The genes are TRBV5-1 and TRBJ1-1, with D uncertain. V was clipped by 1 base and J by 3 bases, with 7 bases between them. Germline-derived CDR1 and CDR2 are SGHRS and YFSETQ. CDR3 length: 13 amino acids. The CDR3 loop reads CASSLRQYTEAFF. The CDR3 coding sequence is TGCGCCAGCAGCTTGAGGCAGTACACTGAAGCTTTCTTT.